What follows are 20 T cell receptor beta chains derived from one specimen sequenced in a study of cytomegalovirus exposure and HLA in healthy donors (TCRdb year 2017). Libraries came from the immunoSEQ multiplex PCR assay. A mixture of 60 forward primers for TCR Vbeta segments and 13 reverse primers for TCR Jbeta segments was used in the multiplex PCR. Held by TCRdb, this immuneACCESS table contains in-frame sequences only and omits some clones. Under half of the omission traces to an unresolved V gene where checked; the cause of the rest is unknown. Within this sample are 60,000 to 85,000 clones, with 74% of them counted one time only. Clones ranked in the top ten supply 9.5% to 12% of the sample. Sequencing was done on a sample of PBMCs. These receptors came from a human donor in good health.

This rearrangement joins TRBV10-2 to TRBJ2-1, with 11 nucleotides matching TRBD2. CDR1 WSHSY and CDR2 SAAADI come from the germline V gene. The CDR3 totals 17 residues. With 5 bases clipped from V and 6 bases from J, the junction kept 12 bases outside the gene matches. The CDR3: CASSFPLTSGSFNEQFF. DNA of the CDR3: TGCGCCAGCAGTTTTCCCCTTACTAGCGGGAGTTTCAATGAGCAGTTCTTC.

This clone has more than one count but fewer than ten. V and J are TRBV9 and TRBJ1-6; no firm D call. V lost 0 bases and J lost 7, with 11 bases in between. CDR1 and CDR2 (germline): SGDLS, YYNGEE. This CDR3 spans 15 amino acids. The CDR3 DNA follows: TGTGCCAGCAGCGTAGATTTGACTCAGAATTCACCCCTCCACTTT. Translated: CASSVDLTQNSPLHF.

The rearrangement uses TRBV5-1 and TRBJ1-1; 10 bases align to TRBD1. V lost 4 bases to trimming and J lost 4 bases; unmatched junction nucleotides: 7. Germline loops: CDR1 SGHRS, CDR2 YFSETQ. The CDR3 has 15 amino acids. CDR3 in amino acids: CASSPRDRGLTEAFF. For the CDR3, the DNA is TGCGCCAGCAGCCCCCGGGACAGGGGTCTCACTGAAGCTTTCTTT.

This clone is medium-sized (0.01 to 0.1%) by share. The chain couples TRBV19 to TRBJ1-5, with a possible D match to TRBD1 (5 bases). The germline gives CDR1 LNHDA, CDR2 SQIVND (reference sequence). V lost 6 bases and J lost 13, with 13 bases in between. This CDR3 comprises 11 residues. The CDR3 spells CASRNGGGQHF. The DNA of the CDR3 is TGTGCCAGTAGGAACGGGGGGGGGCAGCATTTT.

V gene TRBV29-1 combines with J gene TRBJ2-3; 10 bases are a match to TRBD2. Germline-derived CDR1 and CDR2 are SQVTM and ANQGSEA. The V segment lost 4 bases and the J segment 9 bases; nucleotides outside the gene matches: 4. The CDR3 has 12 amino acids. The CDR3 sequence: CSVGSSGSTQYF. The DNA of the CDR3 is TGCAGCGTTGGGTCTAGCGGGAGCACGCAGTATTTT.

J is TRBJ2-1 and V is TRBV7-3, with TRBD2 identical over 10 bases. Trimming at V came to 3 bases and at J to 5 bases, leaving 4 bases not matched to a gene. Germline lookup yields CDR1 SGHTA and CDR2 FQGTGA. The CDR3 loop spans 15 amino acids. The chain's CDR3 is CASSFTAGGNNEQFF. CDR3 sequence (DNA): TGTGCCAGCAGCTTTACAGCGGGAGGGAACAATGAGCAGTTCTTC.

The V gene is TRBV7-9, the J gene TRBJ1-1, with TRBD1 matching 8 bases. CDR1 and CDR2 (germline): SEHNR, FQNEAQ (reference sequence). The CDR3 runs to 15 residues. J lost 1 base, V lost 5 bases, and 6 bases had no gene match. The CDR3 sequence: CASSPGGGSNTEAFF. In nucleotides, the CDR3 is TGTGCCAGCAGCCCAGGGGGCGGCTCGAACACTGAAGCTTTCTTT.

The gene calls are TRBV6-6 and TRBJ2-1, with 15 bases lining up with TRBD2. CDR1 MNHNY and CDR2 SVGAGI come from the germline V gene (reference sequence). CDR3 length equals 15 residues. The junction had 3 bases not matched to a gene; V was cut back by 5 bases and J by 7 bases. CDR3 bases: TGTGCCAGCAGTACGGGGACTAGCGGGAGGAATGAGCAGTTCTTC. The encoded protein is CASSTGTSGRNEQFF.

This sequence joins TRBV7-8 and TRBJ1-5; perhaps TRBD1 as D (6 bases). Between the trimmed V and J ends, which lost 5 bases and 12 bases, there was a span of 14 bases. The CDR3 runs to 12 residues. Germline V gene data show CDR1 as SGHVS and CDR2 as FQNEAQ. As DNA, the CDR3 is TGTGCCAGCAGCATGAGCCAGGGGAACCAGCATTTT. This encodes CASSMSQGNQHF.

The chain is built from TRBV29-1 and TRBJ2-3, with 10 bases aligning to TRBD2. CDR3 length: 16 amino acids. Germline V gene sequence: CDR1 SQVTM, CDR2 ANQGSEA. Trimming removed 3 bases from V and 3 bases from J; junction bases left unmatched: 9. CDR3 nucleotides: TGCAGCGTTGACCCCCAAGTACTAGCGGGGACAGATACGCAGTATTTT. This encodes CSVDPQVLAGTDTQYF.

The chain joins TRBV27 to TRBJ2-7, with 7 bases lining up with TRBD1. Germline trimming cut 3 bases from V and 2 bases from J; bases unmatched to any gene: 7. There are 15 residues in the CDR3. Germline V lookup: CDR1 MNHEY, CDR2 SMNVEV (reference sequence). CDR3 in amino acids: CASSLVVGTAYEQYF. The CDR3 nucleotides are TGTGCCAGCAGTTTGGTAGTCGGGACAGCCTACGAGCAGTACTTC.

The chain carries TRBV7-9 and TRBJ2-7, with 9 bases identical to TRBD2. The CDR3 has 15 residues. V dropped 5 bases and J dropped 3; count of bases not matched to a gene: 8. Germline CDR1 reads SEHNR; CDR2 reads FQNEAQ (reference sequence). The CDR3 nucleotides are TGTGCCAGCAGCACCTCTAGCGGGGCCTACTACGAGCAGTACTTC. Translating gives CASSTSSGAYYEQYF.

In this sample, this clone turned up a few times. The chain couples TRBV2 to TRBJ2-5, with a possible D match to TRBD1 (5 bases). Matching the DNA end better, TRBJ2-7 makes the J call doubtful. The CDR3 is made up of 12 amino acids. Germline lookup yields CDR1 SNHLY and CDR2 FYNNEI. CDR3 bases: TGTGCCGCTAAGACAGACTCCTACGAGCAGTACTTC. It is translated as CAAKTDSYEQYF.

The V call is TRBV6-1, the J call TRBJ1-5, with D possibly matching TRBD1 (6 bases). The CDR3 covers 15 residues. Germline V gene data show CDR1 as MNHNS and CDR2 as SASEGT. Trimming left V 6 bases short and J 4 bases short, with 16 bases between. The CDR3 sequence: CASSRNRDTNQPQHF. The CDR3 DNA reads TGTGCCAGCAGCAGGAACCGGGACACTAATCAGCCCCAGCATTTT.

This clone was observed a few times. This chain connects TRBV6-5 to TRBJ2-3, with a weak D call TRBD1 (6 bases). Deletions cut 0 bases from V and 6 bases from J, with 13 bases between. Germline V gives CDR1 MNHEY, CDR2 SVGAGI. This CDR3 is 15 amino acids long. The CDR3, as DNA: TGTGCCAGCAGTTACTCTCAGGGGTATCTGGATACGCAGTATTTT. Protein: CASSYSQGYLDTQYF.

Here the CDR3 reads CAWSVRFTAGELFF. CDR3 sequence (DNA): TGTGCCTGGAGTGTAAGGTTCACGGCGGGTGAACTGTTTTTT. This chain connects TRBV30 to TRBJ1-4; D unclear. Germline values: CDR1 GTSNPN, CDR2 SVGIG (reference sequence). The CDR3 is 14 residues long. V was clipped by 0 bases and J by 12 bases, with 17 bases between them.

V is TRBV5-1 and J is TRBJ1-1, with 8 positions matching TRBD1. Trimming at V came to 0 bases and at J to 1 base, leaving 5 bases not matched to a gene. Germline V CDR1 and CDR2: SGHRS, YFSETQ. This CDR3 spans 16 amino acids. The CDR3 loop is CASSLVAGGPNTEAFF. The CDR3 bases are TGCGCCAGCAGCTTGGTGGCAGGGGGCCCGAACACTGAAGCTTTCTTT.

The CDR3 region is CASSQERGKYFQETQYF. The CDR3 DNA sequence: TGTGCCAGCAGCCAAGAGAGAGGGAAATACTTCCAAGAGACCCAGTACTTC. The rearrangement joins TRBV14 to TRBJ2-5, with D possibly being TRBD2 (5 bases). Between the trimmed V and J ends, which lost 0 bases and 1 base, there was a span of 15 bases. CDR1 is SGHDN and CDR2 is FVKESK in the germline V gene. CDR3 length equals 17 residues.

The CDR3 DNA sequence: TGTGCCAGCAGCTTTTTCAGGAACACTGAAGCTTTCTTT. Translated: CASSFFRNTEAFF. V gene TRBV5-4 combines with J gene TRBJ1-1, with D uncertain. V was trimmed by 2 bases and J by 1 base, leaving 6 bases between them. The germline V gene has CDR1 SGHNT and CDR2 YYREEE (reference sequence). The CDR3 has 13 residues. Full variable domain (outside the CDR3, taken from reference TRBV5-4 and TRBJ1-1): ETGVTQSPTHLIKTRGQQVTLRCSSQSGHNTVSWYQQALGQGPQFIFQYYREEENGRGNFPPRFSGLQFPNYSSELNVNALELDDSALYLCASSFFRNTEAFFGQGTRLTVV.

The chain has TRBV4-1 and TRBJ2-5, with D tentatively TRBD2 (6 bases). Germline lookup yields CDR1 MGHRA and CDR2 YSYEKL. Trimming removed 1 base at V and 5 bases at J, with 11 bases between. This CDR3 comprises 14 residues. This chain's CDR3 is CASSQVTRWETQYF. The CDR3 DNA is TGCGCCAGCAGCCAAGTGACTAGATGGGAGACCCAGTACTTC.